The next 28 T cell receptor beta chains were all read from a single sample in a study of cytomegalovirus exposure and HLA in healthy donors. PCR primers comprised 60 Vbeta and 13 Jbeta primers. TCRdb's copy holds only in-frame clones and misses some; the assay was immunoSEQ multiplex PCR. The sample holds fewer than 250,000 clones, more than 75% seen once. The sequenced sample was PBMCs. The receptors stem from a male donor in good health and CMV-seropositive.

In its sample, this clone was seen a few times. The chain combines TRBV19 with TRBJ2-2, with D tentatively TRBD2 (6 bases). Between the trimmed V and J ends, which lost 5 bases and 0 bases, there was a span of 16 bases. Germline V gene lookup returns CDR1 LNHDA and CDR2 SQIVND (reference sequence). This CDR3 comprises 17 residues. CDR3 sequence reads: CASSSRPGLPNTGELFF. The CDR3 nucleotides read TGTGCCAGTAGTTCACGACCGGGACTTCCGAACACCGGGGAGCTGTTTTTT.

This chain uses TRBV25-1 with TRBJ2-1, with 9 bases matching TRBD2. The CDR3 contains 17 residues. From germline, CDR1 is MGHDK and CDR2 SYGVNS. The ends lost 10 bases at V and 3 bases at J; junction bases unmatched: 16. Here the CDR3 DNA reads TGTGCCACCCGAAGAACGACTAGCGGCCTTCTCTACAATGAGCAGTTCTTC. Translating gives CATRRTTSGLLYNEQFF.

The genes are TRBV4-1 and TRBJ2-5, with TRBD2 matching over 8 bases. After removal of 4 bases from V and 3 bases from J, the junction contained 4 bases not matched to a gene. CDR1 is MGHRA and CDR2 is YSYEKL in the germline V gene. The CDR3 loop spans 14 amino acids. Written as DNA, the CDR3 is TGCGCCAGCAGCCTTAGACTAGCGAAAGAGACCCAGTACTTC. Translation gives CASSLRLAKETQYF.

The chain is built from TRBV27 and TRBJ1-6; D possibly corresponds to TRBD1 (6 bases). The germline CDR1 and CDR2 sequences are MNHEY and SMNVEV (reference sequence). Trimming took off 0 bases at V and 5 bases at J, with 11 bases between the two ends. There are 16 residues in the CDR3. Written as DNA, the CDR3 is TGTGCCAGCAGTTTATCAGTCAGGGGAGATAATTCACCCCTCCACTTT. Its protein product is CASSLSVRGDNSPLHF.

This chain connects TRBV29-1 to TRBJ2-2; 7 bases align to TRBD1. The junction had 6 bases not matched to a gene; V was cut back by 7 bases and J by 4 bases. CDR3 length equals 13 residues. Germline-derived CDR1 and CDR2 are SQVTM and ANQGSEA. CDR3 protein: CSARQGGTGELFF. As DNA, the CDR3 is TGCAGCGCTAGACAGGGTGGCACCGGGGAGCTGTTTTTT.

This chain links TRBV7-8 with TRBJ2-3; D remains ambiguous. The germline V gene encodes CDR1 SGHVS and CDR2 FQNEAQ. V lost 2 bases to trimming and J lost 4 bases, with 13 bases between them. This CDR3 is built from 15 residues. CDR3 in amino acids: CASSLRISGADTQYF. The CDR3 nucleotides are TGTGCCAGCAGCTTAAGGATATCGGGTGCAGATACGCAGTATTTT.

With respect to this clone: Different DNA sequences within this sample yield the same CDR3. The chain carries TRBV19 and TRBJ1-1; a possible D gene is TRBD1 (6 bases). The germline gives CDR1 LNHDA, CDR2 SQIVND (reference sequence). V was cut by 5 bases and J by 0 bases, with 10 bases left in between. This CDR3 has 14 residues. CDR3 amino acids: CASSWGGLNTEAFF. DNA for the CDR3: TGTGCCAGTAGTTGGGGGGGCCTGAACACTGAAGCTTTCTTT. Combining the CDR3 with reference TRBV19 and TRBJ1-1 gives the whole variable domain DGGITQSPKYLFRKEGQNVTLSCEQNLNHDAMYWYRQDPGQGLRLIYYSQIVNDFQKGDIAEGYSVSREKKESFPLTVTSAQKNPTAFYLCASSWGGLNTEAFFGQGTRLTVV.

The genes are TRBV27 and TRBJ2-5; 7 bases line up with TRBD1. The J call may not be correct, given that the DNA end is closer to TRBJ2-7. The CDR3 is 12 residues long. Germline CDR1 is MNHEY and CDR2 is SMNVEV (reference sequence). The CDR3 is CASSLQGDEQYF. DNA of the CDR3: TGTGCCAGCAGTTTACAGGGGGACGAGCAGTACTTC.

V is TRBV11-2 and J is TRBJ2-7, with 8 positions matching TRBD1. With V trimmed by 5 bases and J by 4 bases, 10 bases remained unmatched. The germline V gene has CDR1 SGHAT and CDR2 FQNNGV. This CDR3 has 15 amino acids. The CDR3 DNA sequence: TGTGCCAGCAGCCGATATCGGGACAGGAGTTACGAGCAGTACTTC. As protein: CASSRYRDRSYEQYF. Full variable domain (remainder filled in from reference TRBV11-2 and TRBJ2-7): EAGVAQSPRYKIIEKRQSVAFWCNPISGHATLYWYQQILGQGPKLLIQFQNNGVVDDSQLPKDRFSAERLKGVDSTLKIQPAKLEDSAVYLCASSRYRDRSYEQYFGPGTRLTVT.

The rearrangement uses TRBV4-2 and TRBJ1-6; D ambiguous. The CDR3 covers 14 residues. CDR1 and CDR2 from the germline V gene are LGHNA and YNFKEQ. Trimming took off 4 bases at V and 5 bases at J, with 9 bases between the two ends. The CDR3 protein is CASSLGTDNSPLHF. Here the CDR3 DNA reads TGTGCCAGCAGCCTAGGCACAGATAATTCACCCCTCCACTTT.

This clone was detected only a few times. V gene TRBV6-5 combines with J gene TRBJ1-6, with 7 bases lining up with TRBD1. This CDR3 is built from 14 residues. Trimming took 4 bases from V and 8 from J; bases not matched to a gene: 5. Germline V CDR1 and CDR2: MNHEY, SVGAGI. The DNA of the CDR3 is TGTGCCAGCAGTTTACAGGGGTTGGATTCACCCCTCCACTTT. Protein sequence: CASSLQGLDSPLHF.

The chain couples TRBV27 to TRBJ2-7; a weak D match, TRBD1 (6 bases). The CDR3 is 15 residues long. V lost 5 bases and J 1 base, leaving 15 bases between the germline ends. Germline CDR1 and CDR2: MNHEY and SMNVEV (reference sequence). The CDR3 nucleotides are TGTGCCAGCAGTATCTCAGGGGTGGCTTCCTACGAGCAGTACTTC. Translation gives CASSISGVASYEQYF.

The chain links TRBV5-4 to TRBJ2-3; 13 bases agree with TRBD2. Germline-derived CDR1 and CDR2 are SGHNT and YYREEE (reference sequence). With 0 bases clipped from V and 6 bases from J, the junction kept 7 bases outside the gene matches. This CDR3 is built from 17 residues. In DNA, the CDR3 is TGTGCCAGCAGCTTGGAACTAGCGGGGGGGCCGATGGATACGCAGTATTTT. Encoded protein: CASSLELAGGPMDTQYF.

In the case of this clone: This specimen includes other DNA sequences encoding the same CDR3. V gene TRBV2 combines with J gene TRBJ2-7; 8 bases agree with TRBD1. Trimming cost V 6 bases and J 5 bases; bases outside gene matches: 12. Germline CDR1 reads SNHLY; CDR2 reads FYNNEI. The CDR3 loop spans 15 amino acids. This CDR3 is CASSRVWTGTHEQYF. In nucleotides, the CDR3 is TGTGCCAGCAGCCGGGTCTGGACAGGGACCCACGAGCAGTACTTC.

V is TRBV4-2 and J is TRBJ2-1; 8 nucleotides match TRBD2. Germline V gene sequence: CDR1 LGHNA, CDR2 YNFKEQ. J lost 7 bases, V lost 3 bases, and 5 bases had no gene match. This CDR3 spans 14 amino acids. CDR3 DNA sequence: TGTGCCAGCAGCCAGTTAGCGGGATTGAATGAGCAGTTCTTC. As protein: CASSQLAGLNEQFF.

This chain links TRBV7-6 with TRBJ1-6, with TRBD1 matching over 7 bases. V dropped 2 bases and J dropped 7; count of bases not matched to a gene: 5. Per germline, CDR1 SGHVS and CDR2 FNYEAQ. The CDR3 is 15 amino acids. DNA for the CDR3: TGTGCCAGCAGCTTATTCCCAGGGGGGAATTCACCCCTCCACTTT. It specifies CASSLFPGGNSPLHF.

In DNA, the CDR3 is TGTGCCAGCAGCTTACTGCCAGCGGGGCAGGGAGAGACCCAGTACTTC. It translates to CASSLLPAGQGETQYF. The V gene is TRBV7-2, the J gene TRBJ2-5, with 7 nucleotides matching TRBD2. This CDR3 comprises 16 residues. Germline-derived CDR1 and CDR2 are SGHTA and FQGNSA. Trimming cost V 2 bases and J 4 bases; bases outside gene matches: 10. The complete variable domain, with remaining parts taken from reference TRBV7-2 and TRBJ2-5, reads GAGVSQSPSNKVTEKGKDVELRCDPISGHTALYWYRQSLGQGLEFLIYFQGNSAPDKSGLPSDRFSAERTGGSVSTLTIQRTQQEDSAVYLCASSLLPAGQGETQYFGPGTRLLVL.

This chain joins TRBV4-3 and TRBJ2-5; D possibly corresponds to TRBD2 (5 bases). Gene TRBJ2-7 matches the end of the DNA better, so the J call may be wrong. This CDR3 has 16 residues. Germline V gene sequence: CDR1 LGHNA, CDR2 YSLEER. In DNA, the CDR3 is TGCGCCAGCAGCCAGACCTGGGGTGGGAGCTCCTACGAGCAGTACTTC. Translated, it gives CASSQTWGGSSYEQYF.

The J gene is TRBJ2-7, the V gene TRBV9, with 10 bases fitting TRBD2. The trim removed 1 base at V and 4 bases at J, leaving 8 bases unmatched. The germline V gene has CDR1 SGDLS and CDR2 YYNGEE. The CDR3 consists of 16 residues. This CDR3 reads CASSVSSGRADYEQYF. DNA for the CDR3: TGTGCCAGCAGCGTATCCAGCGGGAGGGCCGATTACGAGCAGTACTTC.

The V call is TRBV19, the J call TRBJ2-7; 9 nucleotides align to TRBD1. This CDR3 spans 14 amino acids. Germline V gene lookup returns CDR1 LNHDA and CDR2 SQIVND (reference sequence). Trimming cost V 3 bases and J 7 bases; bases outside gene matches: 7. CDR3 bases: TGTGCCAGTAGTATGAAACAGGGGGCTGGGGAGCAGTACTTC. Translation: CASSMKQGAGEQYF.

The gene calls are TRBV28 and TRBJ2-3; perhaps TRBD2 as D (7 bases). V was clipped by 5 bases and J by 2 bases, with 17 bases between them. Germline CDR1 is MDHEN and CDR2 is SYDVKM. The CDR3 runs to 16 residues. The CDR3 is CASSAQGRGYTDTQYF. The CDR3 nucleotides read TGTGCCAGCAGTGCCCAGGGGCGGGGGTACACAGATACGCAGTATTTT.

This chain links TRBV27 with TRBJ1-5; D is undetermined. The V gene's germline CDR1 is MNHEY and CDR2 SMNVEV (reference sequence). This CDR3 spans 14 amino acids. V lost 8 bases, J lost 5 bases, and 16 bases lay in between. CDR3 sequence: CASRKFPGDQPQHF. In DNA, the CDR3 is TGTGCCAGCCGCAAGTTCCCGGGTGATCAGCCCCAGCATTTT.

This chain uses TRBV5-3 with TRBJ2-7; 11 nucleotides line up with TRBD2. TRBV5-3 is treated as an ORF (open reading frame) with a function not yet certain. The V gene end was trimmed by 4 bases and the J gene end by 6 bases; junction bases not matched to a gene: 15. The length of the CDR3 is 17 residues. The CDR3 sequence: CARSHIHWPSGRSEQYF. The DNA for the CDR3 is TGTGCCAGAAGCCATATCCATTGGCCTAGCGGGAGGAGCGAGCAGTACTTC.

The gene calls are TRBV6-1 and TRBJ2-7; the D gene is possibly TRBD2 (6 bases). CDR3 length: 14 residues. V shed 6 bases and J shed 3 bases, with 15 bases lying between them. CDR1 is MNHNS, CDR2 SASEGT, per germline. Here the CDR3 reads CASSTSGVVYEQYF. CDR3 nucleotide sequence: TGTGCCAGCAGCACTTCGGGGGTAGTCTACGAGCAGTACTTC.

V and J are TRBV6-5 and TRBJ1-6; D not resolved. The CDR3 is 13 amino acids. Deletions cut 6 bases from V and 6 bases from J, with 9 bases between. The germline CDR1 and CDR2 sequences are MNHEY and SVGAGI. CDR3 region: CASSLVLNSPLHF. The DNA of the CDR3 is TGTGCCAGCAGCCTAGTCCTTAATTCACCCCTCCACTTT.

The chain links TRBV9 to TRBJ2-2; 7 bases are a match to TRBD2. The CDR3 is made up of 15 amino acids. The germline V gene encodes CDR1 SGDLS and CDR2 YYNGEE. The V segment lost 0 bases and the J segment 6 bases; nucleotides outside the gene matches: 5. CDR3 DNA sequence: TGTGCCAGCAGCGTAGGACTAGCATATGCCGGGGAGCTGTTTTTT. Translation: CASSVGLAYAGELFF.

The chain combines TRBV30 with TRBJ1-5, with D possibly being TRBD1 (6 bases). The CDR3 runs to 12 residues. The germline CDR1 and CDR2 sequences are GTSNPN and SVGIG (reference sequence). V shed 1 base and J shed 7 bases, with 8 bases lying between them. Here the CDR3 reads CAWSDRVQPQHF. As DNA, the CDR3 is TGTGCCTGGAGTGACAGGGTCCAGCCCCAGCATTTT. The whole variable domain, remainder taken from reference TRBV30 and TRBJ1-5, is SQTIHQWPATLVQPVGSPLSLECTVEGTSNPNLYWYRQAAGRGLQLLFYSVGIGQISSEVPQNLSASRPQDRQFILSSKKLLLSDSGFYLCAWSDRVQPQHFGDGTRLSIL.

The chain employs TRBV14 and TRBJ2-7; 12 bases match TRBD1. CDR3 size: 19 residues. Germline V gene lookup returns CDR1 SGHDN and CDR2 FVKESK. V gave up 1 base and J gave up 1 base; unmatched junction bases: 11. The CDR3 loop reads CASSQVPGQGAVGSYEQYF. DNA of the CDR3: TGTGCCAGCAGCCAAGTTCCGGGACAGGGGGCAGTGGGATCCTACGAGCAGTACTTC.